The 25 T cell receptor beta chains in this list originate from one sample, sequenced in a study of shared clonotypes between healthy human individuals. Naive CD8 cells, CD45RO-negative and positively selected for CCR7, excluded terminally differentiated effector memory CD45RA+ cells. Profiling relied on immunoSEQ multiplex PCR, and the TCRdb table lists in-frame clones only, not all of them. This sample has around 2,000,000 clones, with over 85% found just once. Sequenced sample: naive CD8+ T cells sorted from blood. All receptors derive from a man aged 18 to 30 in good health.

Only one count was recorded for this clone. This sequence joins TRBV11-2 and TRBJ1-6, with D maybe TRBD1 (6 bases). V lost 3 bases to trimming and J lost 7 bases, with 10 bases between them. The CDR3 has 14 residues. The V gene's germline CDR1 is SGHAT and CDR2 FQNNGV. The CDR3 reads CASSLTGRNSPLHF. Written as DNA, the CDR3 is TGTGCCAGCAGCTTGACAGGTCGAAATTCACCCCTCCACTTT.

This clone was seen once. This sequence joins TRBV7-9 and TRBJ2-2; D is unresolved. CDR3 length equals 14 residues. CDR1 and CDR2 (germline): SEHNR, FQNEAQ (reference sequence). V was trimmed by 0 bases and J by 6 bases, leaving 8 bases between them. This CDR3 is CASSLAAQPGELFF. DNA of the CDR3: TGTGCCAGCAGCTTAGCCGCACAGCCCGGGGAGCTGTTTTTT.

With respect to this clone: Different DNA sequences within this sample yield the same CDR3. The rearrangement uses TRBV7-6 and TRBJ2-7; 9 bases match TRBD1. This CDR3 region has 14 residues. Trimming at V came to 4 bases and at J to 2 bases, leaving 3 bases not matched to a gene. From germline, CDR1 is SGHVS and CDR2 FNYEAQ. The CDR3 sequence: CASSSGTGPYEQYF. CDR3 bases: TGTGCCAGCAGCTCCGGGACAGGGCCCTACGAGCAGTACTTC.

The chain carries TRBV4-1 and TRBJ1-1, with D maybe TRBD1 (6 bases). Trimming took off 3 bases at V and 8 bases at J, with 13 bases between the two ends. Germline-derived CDR1 and CDR2 are MGHRA and YSYEKL. This CDR3 contains 13 residues. CDR3 nucleotides: TGCGCCAGCAGCCACCTGGACACAGGGGAAGCTTTCTTT. Residues: CASSHLDTGEAFF.

Details on this clone: The junction departs from the called germline gene at one end, perhaps through a read error. The V gene is TRBV10-3, the J gene TRBJ2-7, with 8 bases that match TRBD2. CDR3 length equals 16 residues. Germline V CDR1 and CDR2: ENHRY, SYGVKD. DNA for the CDR3: TGTGCCAGCAGTCCCTTGGAAGCGGGAGAGTCTGACGAGCAGTACTTC. Translating gives CASSPLEAGESDEQYF.

The chain uses TRBV19 and TRBJ1-1; perhaps TRBD1 as D (5 bases). Trimming took off 2 bases at V and 5 bases at J, with 15 bases between the two ends. CDR1 is LNHDA and CDR2 is SQIVND in the germline V gene (reference sequence). This CDR3 spans 15 amino acids. The CDR3 DNA reads as TGTGCCAGTAGTATATCGGGTTGGGGGGAAACTGAAGCTTTCTTT. It is translated as CASSISGWGETEAFF.

Points on this clone: Additional DNA sequences in this sample encode the identical CDR3. The chain uses TRBV29-1 and TRBJ1-4; 7 nucleotides align to TRBD1. V was clipped by 4 bases and J by 4 bases; unmatched bases: 0. The CDR3 is 12 amino acids. CDR1 is SQVTM and CDR2 is ANQGSEA in the germline V gene. The CDR3 bases are TGCAGCGTTGGACAGGGTAATGAAAAACTGTTTTTT. Amino acids: CSVGQGNEKLFF.

The J gene is TRBJ2-6, the V gene TRBV27, with 14 bases identical to TRBD2. Trimming took 6 bases from V and 4 from J; bases not matched to a gene: 17. This CDR3 contains 21 residues. Germline V gene sequence: CDR1 MNHEY, CDR2 SMNVEV (reference sequence). The CDR3 region is CASSPLGVAGLAGDGANVLTF. The CDR3 nucleotides read TGTGCCAGCAGCCCCCTAGGGGTTGCGGGACTAGCGGGAGACGGGGCCAACGTCCTGACTTTC.

The chain combines TRBV28 with TRBJ2-1, with TRBD2 matching over 13 bases. This CDR3 spans 16 amino acids. Germline CDR1 and CDR2: MDHEN and SYDVKM. Germline trimming cut 8 bases from V and 8 bases from J; bases unmatched to any gene: 12. CDR3 in amino acids: CASLPGGLAGFDEQFF. Here the CDR3 DNA reads TGTGCCAGCCTCCCTGGGGGACTAGCGGGGTTCGATGAGCAGTTCTTC.

The chain carries TRBV15 and TRBJ2-7; possibly TRBD2 for D (5 bases). Germline V gives CDR1 LNHNV, CDR2 YYDKDF (reference sequence). The CDR3 runs 12 residues. V lost 0 bases and J lost 9, with 9 bases in between. The CDR3 DNA reads TGTGCCACCAGCAGAGAGGAGGCACTGCAGTACTTC. It yields the protein CATSREEALQYF.

Regarding this clone: This specimen includes other DNA sequences encoding the same CDR3. The gene calls are TRBV7-8 and TRBJ1-1, with no clear D. With 5 bases removed from V and 0 bases from J, the gap between germline ends came to 4 bases. The length of the CDR3 is 12 residues. Per germline, CDR1 SGHVS and CDR2 FQNEAQ. The chain's CDR3 is CASSPLNTEAFF. The CDR3 region has the DNA TGTGCCAGCAGCCCGTTGAACACTGAAGCTTTCTTT.

The rearrangement joins TRBV30 to TRBJ2-7; 7 bases match TRBD1. CDR3 length: 14 amino acids. In germline, CDR1 is GTSNPN, CDR2 SVGIG (reference sequence). Trimming removed 0 bases from V and 7 bases from J; junction bases left unmatched: 9. CDR3 in amino acids: CAWSVTGQVMEQYF. For the CDR3, the DNA is TGTGCCTGGAGTGTAACTGGACAGGTCATGGAGCAGTACTTC.

The chain uses TRBV6-5 and TRBJ2-7; 7 nucleotides match TRBD2. The trim removed 6 bases at V and 7 bases at J, leaving 15 bases unmatched. This CDR3 is built from 15 residues. Germline V gives CDR1 MNHEY, CDR2 SVGAGI. CDR3 region: CASSPLGRAYEEQYF. CDR3 bases: TGTGCCAGCAGCCCGTTGGGGAGGGCCTACGAGGAGCAGTACTTC.

This clone was counted once. V usage is TRBV11-2 and J usage is TRBJ2-6; 7 bases align to TRBD1. The CDR3 totals 16 residues. The J segment lost 0 bases and the V segment lost 8 bases, leaving 7 bases of the junction unmatched. Per the germline V gene, CDR1 is SGHAT and CDR2 is FQNNGV. CDR3 coding DNA: TGTGCCAGCCCGGGACAGATTGACTCTGGGGCCAACGTCCTGACTTTC. It codes for CASPGQIDSGANVLTF. Full variable domain (outside the CDR3, taken from reference TRBV11-2 and TRBJ2-6): EAGVAQSPRYKIIEKRQSVAFWCNPISGHATLYWYQQILGQGPKLLIQFQNNGVVDDSQLPKDRFSAERLKGVDSTLKIQPAKLEDSAVYLCASPGQIDSGANVLTFGAGSRLTVL.

About this clone: The identical CDR3 is also encoded by other nucleotide sequences in the sample. CDR3 in amino acids: CASSPGTGGYEQYF. CDR3 DNA sequence: TGTGCCAGCAGCCCGGGGACGGGGGGCTACGAGCAGTACTTC. This rearrangement joins TRBV13 to TRBJ2-7; 7 bases line up with TRBD2. Germline V gene data show CDR1 as PRHDT and CDR2 as FYEKMQ (reference sequence). Trimming took 5 bases from V and 3 from J; bases not matched to a gene: 7. The CDR3 spans 14 residues. Full variable domain (outside the CDR3, taken from reference TRBV13 and TRBJ2-7): AAGVIQSPRHLIKEKRETATLKCYPIPRHDTVYWYQQGPGQDPQFLISFYEKMQSDKGSIPDRFSAQQFSDYHSELNMSSLELGDSALYFCASSPGTGGYEQYFGPGTRLTVT.

V usage is TRBV5-6 and J usage is TRBJ2-3; 8 nucleotides match TRBD1. V shed 1 base, J shed 6 bases, and the junction held 7 bases outside the gene matches. The CDR3 covers 15 residues. The V gene's germline CDR1 is SGHDT and CDR2 YYEEEE. The CDR3 DNA follows: TGTGCCAGCAGCTTGACAGGGGGTGTATCCGATACGCAGTATTTT. It translates to CASSLTGGVSDTQYF. The whole variable domain, remainder taken from reference TRBV5-6 and TRBJ2-3, is DAGVTQSPTHLIKTRGQQVTLRCSPKSGHDTVSWYQQALGQGPQFIFQYYEEEERQRGNFPDRFSGHQFPNYSSELNVNALLLGDSALYLCASSLTGGVSDTQYFGPGTRLTVL.

The V call is TRBV7-9, the J call TRBJ1-1; tentatively, D is TRBD1 (5 bases). This CDR3 has 13 residues. Germline V gene lookup returns CDR1 SEHNR and CDR2 FQNEAQ (reference sequence). V lost 3 bases and J lost 6, with 11 bases in between. This CDR3 reads CASSLGVTAEAFF. The CDR3 DNA reads as TGTGCCAGCAGCTTGGGGGTGACGGCTGAAGCTTTCTTT.

With respect to this clone: Other DNA sequences within the sample encode an identical CDR3. This chain links TRBV5-4 with TRBJ2-7, with no clear D. This CDR3 has 13 amino acids. The germline gives CDR1 SGHNT, CDR2 YYREEE (reference sequence). Trimming cost V 0 bases and J 2 bases, with 6 bases left between them. The CDR3: CASSLAPAYEQYF. The DNA of the CDR3 is TGTGCCAGCAGCTTGGCCCCGGCCTACGAGCAGTACTTC. Supplemented by reference TRBV5-4 and TRBJ2-7, the full variable domain reads ETGVTQSPTHLIKTRGQQVTLRCSSQSGHNTVSWYQQALGQGPQFIFQYYREEENGRGNFPPRFSGLQFPNYSSELNVNALELDDSALYLCASSLAPAYEQYFGPGTRLTVT.

In DNA, the CDR3 is TGTGCCAGCAGCGGGCCTCGACAGGAGGGCTATGGCTACACCTTC. Its protein product is CASSGPRQEGYGYTF. This rearrangement joins TRBV7-9 to TRBJ1-2; possibly TRBD1 for D (6 bases). Germline-derived CDR1 and CDR2 are SEHNR and FQNEAQ (reference sequence). The CDR3 has 15 residues. The V end was cut by 5 bases, the J end by 4 bases, with 17 bases between.

This clone was picked up a small number of times. This rearrangement joins TRBV28 to TRBJ2-7, with a tentative D call TRBD2 (6 bases). V dropped 3 bases and J dropped 0 bases, with 21 bases sitting between them. Germline V gene sequence: CDR1 MDHEN, CDR2 SYDVKM. The CDR3 has 18 amino acids. The CDR3 region is CASSFTGVAVPSSYEQYF. CDR3 sequence (DNA): TGTGCCAGCAGTTTTACCGGGGTAGCGGTTCCGAGCTCCTACGAGCAGTACTTC.

V usage is TRBV15 and J usage is TRBJ2-7; 13 positions agree with TRBD2. This CDR3 comprises 16 residues. CDR1 is LNHNV, CDR2 YYDKDF, per germline (reference sequence). J gave up 0 bases and V 3 bases, and 2 bases lay outside the gene matches. The CDR3 is CATSSGTSGVSYEQYF. CDR3 nucleotides: TGTGCCACCAGCAGTGGGACTAGCGGGGTCTCCTACGAGCAGTACTTC.

Concerning this clone itself: The sample carries other DNA sequences with the same CDR3. This chain uses TRBV29-1 with TRBJ2-7; D gene ambiguous. Germline loops: CDR1 SQVTM, CDR2 ANQGSEA. The CDR3 has 11 amino acids. V shed 2 bases and J shed 3 bases, with 5 bases lying between them. CDR3 sequence reads: CSVEIGYEQYF. The CDR3 DNA reads TGCAGCGTTGAAATCGGCTACGAGCAGTACTTC.

The chain has TRBV7-9 and TRBJ2-1; 11 bases match TRBD2. The germline CDR1 and CDR2 sequences are SEHNR and FQNEAQ (reference sequence). V lost 5 bases to trimming and J lost 8 bases; unmatched junction nucleotides: 5. CDR3 length equals 14 residues. The CDR3 bases are TGTGCCAGCAGCCTGGGGACTAGCGGTGATGAGCAGTTCTTC. Translating gives CASSLGTSGDEQFF.

The chain links TRBV6-6 to TRBJ2-7; TRBD1 matches 7 bases. Germline V gives CDR1 MNHNY, CDR2 SVGAGI (reference sequence). With V trimmed by 11 bases and J by 6 bases, 13 bases remained unmatched. CDR3 length: 13 residues. The CDR3 protein is CACSIPQGSEQYF. In nucleotides, the CDR3 is TGTGCCTGCTCGATACCACAGGGGAGCGAGCAGTACTTC.

The CDR3 DNA reads TGCGCCAGCAGCTTGACAGGGGGCTTGGACACTGAAGCTTTCTTT. This translates into CASSLTGGLDTEAFF. V and J are TRBV4-1 and TRBJ1-1, with 10 nucleotides matching TRBD1. CDR1 is MGHRA and CDR2 is YSYEKL in the germline V gene. Losses at the gene ends were 5 bases for V and 3 bases for J; bases not matched to a gene: 6. The CDR3 contains 15 residues.